This T cell receptor (beta chain) was identified in a study of blood T cells in healthy people across ages. V was shortened by 5 bases and J by 0 bases, with 10 bases between the two germline ends. The germline CDR1 and CDR2 sequences are MNHEY and SMNVEV (reference sequence). CDR3 length equals 14 residues. The study isolated at least 6.5 million PBMCs from each sample. Using a J-beta primer mix together with a sample-barcoded 5' primer, a second PCR was run for roughly 6 to 12 cycles. Sequencing of every sample gave 2.5 million or more CDR3-containing paired-end reads. MiXCR was run by TCRdb on the 5' RACE reads, yielding one entry per CDR3 protein. Among more than 800,000 distinct CDR3 sequences listed, 40% to 50% were seen once. For this clonotype: The antigen remains unidentified.

Findings and limits, study-wide: Because sorting was not performed, PBMCs prevented conclusive naive versus antigen-experienced comparison. Roughly linearly, TCR beta diversity per million T cells fell as age increased.

Sequenced material: blood. This chain joins TRBV27 and TRBJ2-5; D unclear. This sequence originates from a woman in her sixties or seventies in good health. CDR3 coding DNA: TGTGCCAGCAGTCCCCGGGTGTACCAAGAGACCCAGTACTTC. It yields the protein CASSPRVYQETQYF.